This TCR beta chain was sequenced for a study of blood T cell repertoires in COVID-19. Study-wide context: Italy, Spain and the United States were the sources of the convalescent and acute COVID-19 samples. From T cells, B-cell-depleted T cells, or PBMCs came the material, which was cDNA or gDNA.

V lost 5 bases, J lost 0 bases, and 18 bases lay in between. This CDR3 is built from 17 residues. Germline V gene sequence: CDR1 MNHEY, CDR2 SVGEGT. This clone was observed a single time. Source study methods: Scientists estimated how many nucleated cells there were by amplifying reference gene primers. Measured with immunoSEQ multiplex PCR; TCRdb has only the in-frame clones, and not every one. The DNA was the basis for D and trimming; V, J and clone size are from that table. The table has roughly 200,000 clones, around nine tenths seen once. Sequencing was performed on peripheral blood. This chain links TRBV6-2 or TRBV6-3 with TRBJ2-3, with D tentatively TRBD2 (6 bases). This receptor was identified in a man in his sixties who had recovered from COVID-19. CDR3: CASSPLRGRPSTDTQYF. In DNA, the CDR3 is TGTGCCAGCAGTCCACTTCGGGGGAGGCCTAGCACAGATACGCAGTATTTT.